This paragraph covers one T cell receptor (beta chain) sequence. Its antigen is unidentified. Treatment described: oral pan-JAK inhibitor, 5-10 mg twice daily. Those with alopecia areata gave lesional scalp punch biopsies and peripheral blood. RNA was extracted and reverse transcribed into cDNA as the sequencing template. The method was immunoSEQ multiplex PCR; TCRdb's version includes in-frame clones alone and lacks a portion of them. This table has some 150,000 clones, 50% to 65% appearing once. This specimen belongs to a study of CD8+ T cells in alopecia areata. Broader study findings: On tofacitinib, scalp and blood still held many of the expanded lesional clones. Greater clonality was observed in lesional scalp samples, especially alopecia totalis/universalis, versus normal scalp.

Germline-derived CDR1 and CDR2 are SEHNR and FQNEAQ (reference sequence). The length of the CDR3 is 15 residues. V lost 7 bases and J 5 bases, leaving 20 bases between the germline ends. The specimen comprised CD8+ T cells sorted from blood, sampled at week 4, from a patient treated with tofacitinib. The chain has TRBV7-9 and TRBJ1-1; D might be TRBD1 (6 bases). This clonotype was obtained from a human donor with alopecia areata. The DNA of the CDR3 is TGTGCCAGCAACGATGCCCGGGGGCCAAGAACTGAAGCTTTCTTT. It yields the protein CASNDARGPRTEAFF.